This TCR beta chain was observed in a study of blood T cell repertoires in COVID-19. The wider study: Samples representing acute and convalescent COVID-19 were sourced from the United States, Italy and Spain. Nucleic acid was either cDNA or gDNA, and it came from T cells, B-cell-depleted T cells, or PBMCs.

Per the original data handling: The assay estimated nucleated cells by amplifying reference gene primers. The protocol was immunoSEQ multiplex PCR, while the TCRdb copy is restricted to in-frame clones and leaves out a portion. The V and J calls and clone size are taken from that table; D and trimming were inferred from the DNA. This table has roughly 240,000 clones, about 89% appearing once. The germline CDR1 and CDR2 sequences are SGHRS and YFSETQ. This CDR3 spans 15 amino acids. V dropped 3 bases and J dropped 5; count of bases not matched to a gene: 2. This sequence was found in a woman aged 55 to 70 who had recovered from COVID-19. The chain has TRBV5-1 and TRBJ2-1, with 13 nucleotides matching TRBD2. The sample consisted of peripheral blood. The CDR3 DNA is TGCGCCAGCAGCTGGACTAGCGGGGGAAACAATGAGCAGTTCTTC. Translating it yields CASSWTSGGNNEQFF.